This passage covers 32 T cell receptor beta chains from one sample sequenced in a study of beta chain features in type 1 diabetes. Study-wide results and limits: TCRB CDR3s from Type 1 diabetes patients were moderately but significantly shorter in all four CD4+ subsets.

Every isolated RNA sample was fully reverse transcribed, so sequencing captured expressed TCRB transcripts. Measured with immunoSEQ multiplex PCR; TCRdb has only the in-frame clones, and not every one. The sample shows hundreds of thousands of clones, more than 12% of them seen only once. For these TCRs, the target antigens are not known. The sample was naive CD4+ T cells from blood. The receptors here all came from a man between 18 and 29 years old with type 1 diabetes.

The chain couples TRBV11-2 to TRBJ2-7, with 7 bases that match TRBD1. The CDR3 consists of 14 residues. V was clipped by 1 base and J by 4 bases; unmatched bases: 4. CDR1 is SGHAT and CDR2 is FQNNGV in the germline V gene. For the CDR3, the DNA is TGTGCCAGCAGCTTAGGACAGGGCAATTACGAGCAGTACTTC. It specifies CASSLGQGNYEQYF.

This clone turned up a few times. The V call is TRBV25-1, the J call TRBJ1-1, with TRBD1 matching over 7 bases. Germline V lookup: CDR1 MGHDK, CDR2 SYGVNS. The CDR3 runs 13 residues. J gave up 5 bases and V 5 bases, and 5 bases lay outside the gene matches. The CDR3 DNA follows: TGTGCCAGCAGTCTATTCAGGGGGACTGAAGCTTTCTTT. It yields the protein CASSLFRGTEAFF.

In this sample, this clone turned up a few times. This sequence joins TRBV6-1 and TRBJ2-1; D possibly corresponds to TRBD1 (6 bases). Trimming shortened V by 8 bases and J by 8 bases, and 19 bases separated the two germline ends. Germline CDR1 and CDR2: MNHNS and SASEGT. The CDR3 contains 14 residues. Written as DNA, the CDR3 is TGTGCCAGCCAAGCAACGGGACACCGCGATGAGCAGTTCTTC. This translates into CASQATGHRDEQFF.

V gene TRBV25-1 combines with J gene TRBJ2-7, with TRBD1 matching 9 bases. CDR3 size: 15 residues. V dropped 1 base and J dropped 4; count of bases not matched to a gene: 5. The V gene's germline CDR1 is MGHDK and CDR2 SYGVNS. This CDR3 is CASSEFGTGLYEQYF. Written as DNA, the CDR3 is TGTGCCAGCAGTGAATTTGGGACAGGGCTGTACGAGCAGTACTTC.

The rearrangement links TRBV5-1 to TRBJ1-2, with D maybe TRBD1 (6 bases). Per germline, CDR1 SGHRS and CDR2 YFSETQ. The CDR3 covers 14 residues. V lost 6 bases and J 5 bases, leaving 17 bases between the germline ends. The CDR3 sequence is CASTELGAEYGYTF. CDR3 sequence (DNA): TGCGCCAGCACCGAGTTGGGGGCCGAATATGGCTACACCTTC.

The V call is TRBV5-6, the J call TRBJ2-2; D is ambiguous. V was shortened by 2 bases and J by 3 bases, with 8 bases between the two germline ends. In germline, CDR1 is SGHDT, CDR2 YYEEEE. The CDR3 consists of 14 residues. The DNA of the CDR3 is TGTGCCAGCAGCTTAATGGGGTACACCGGGGAGCTGTTTTTT. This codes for CASSLMGYTGELFF.

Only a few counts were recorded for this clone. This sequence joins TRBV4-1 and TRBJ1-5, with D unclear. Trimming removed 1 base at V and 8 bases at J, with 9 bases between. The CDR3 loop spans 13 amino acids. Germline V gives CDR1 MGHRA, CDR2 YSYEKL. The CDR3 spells CASSQGPLEPQHF. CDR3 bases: TGCGCCAGCAGCCAAGGGCCCCTTGAGCCCCAGCATTTT.

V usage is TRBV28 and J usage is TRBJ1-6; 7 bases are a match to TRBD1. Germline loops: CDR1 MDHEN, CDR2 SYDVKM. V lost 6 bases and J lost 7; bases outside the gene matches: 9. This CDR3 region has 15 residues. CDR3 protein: CASRPSRGKNSPLHF. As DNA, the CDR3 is TGTGCCAGCAGACCCTCCAGGGGGAAAAATTCACCCCTCCACTTT.

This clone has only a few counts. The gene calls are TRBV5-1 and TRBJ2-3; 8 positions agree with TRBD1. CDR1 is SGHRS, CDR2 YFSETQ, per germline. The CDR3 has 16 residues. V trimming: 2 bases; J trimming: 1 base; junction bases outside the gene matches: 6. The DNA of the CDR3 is TGCGCCAGCAGCTTCTCCGCAGGGGGCCGCACAGATACGCAGTATTTT. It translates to CASSFSAGGRTDTQYF.

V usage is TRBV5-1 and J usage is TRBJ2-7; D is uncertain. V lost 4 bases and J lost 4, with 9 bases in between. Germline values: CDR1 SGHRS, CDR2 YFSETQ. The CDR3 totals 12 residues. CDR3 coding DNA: TGCGCCAGCAGCCCGGAGAGATACGAGCAGTACTTC. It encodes CASSPERYEQYF.

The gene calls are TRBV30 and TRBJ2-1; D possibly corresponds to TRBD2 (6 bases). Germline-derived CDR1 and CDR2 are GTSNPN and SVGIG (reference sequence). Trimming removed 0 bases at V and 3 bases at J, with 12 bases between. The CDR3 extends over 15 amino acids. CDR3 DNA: TGTGCCTGGAGTGTAAATAGCGGAAACTACAATGAGCAGTTCTTC. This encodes CAWSVNSGNYNEQFF.

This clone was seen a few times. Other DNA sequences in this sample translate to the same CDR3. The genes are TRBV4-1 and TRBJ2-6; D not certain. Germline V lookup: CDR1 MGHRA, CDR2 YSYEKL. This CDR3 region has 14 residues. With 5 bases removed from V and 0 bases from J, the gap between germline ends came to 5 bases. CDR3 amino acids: CASSSSSGANVLTF. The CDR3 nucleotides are TGCGCCAGCAGCTCAAGCTCTGGGGCCAACGTCCTGACTTTC.

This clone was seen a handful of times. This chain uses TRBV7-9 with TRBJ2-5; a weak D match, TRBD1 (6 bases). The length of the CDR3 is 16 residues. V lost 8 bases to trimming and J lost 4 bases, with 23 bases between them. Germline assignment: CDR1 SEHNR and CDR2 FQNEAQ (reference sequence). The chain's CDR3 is CASAMWAGVSGETQYF. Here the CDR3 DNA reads TGTGCCAGCGCCATGTGGGCAGGGGTTTCGGGAGAGACCCAGTACTTC.

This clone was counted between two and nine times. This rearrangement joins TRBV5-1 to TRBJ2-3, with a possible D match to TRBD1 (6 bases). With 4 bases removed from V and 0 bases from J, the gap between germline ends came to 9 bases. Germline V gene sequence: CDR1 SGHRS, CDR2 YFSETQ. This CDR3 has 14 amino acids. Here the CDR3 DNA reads TGCGCCAGCAGCCCGGACAGCAGCACAGATACGCAGTATTTT. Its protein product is CASSPDSSTDTQYF.

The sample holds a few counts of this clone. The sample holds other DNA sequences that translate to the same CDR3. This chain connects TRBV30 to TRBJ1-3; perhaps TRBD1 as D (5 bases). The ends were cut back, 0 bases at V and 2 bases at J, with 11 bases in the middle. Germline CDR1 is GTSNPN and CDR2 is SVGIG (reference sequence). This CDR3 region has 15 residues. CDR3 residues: CAWSVRGTAGNTIYF. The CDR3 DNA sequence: TGTGCCTGGAGTGTACGCGGGACGGCTGGAAACACCATATATTTT.

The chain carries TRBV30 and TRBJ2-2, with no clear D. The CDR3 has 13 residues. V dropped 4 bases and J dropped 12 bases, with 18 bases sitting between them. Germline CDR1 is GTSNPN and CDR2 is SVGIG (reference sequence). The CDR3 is CAWMERLASKLFF. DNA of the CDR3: TGTGCCTGGATGGAGCGACTCGCCTCGAAGCTGTTTTTT.

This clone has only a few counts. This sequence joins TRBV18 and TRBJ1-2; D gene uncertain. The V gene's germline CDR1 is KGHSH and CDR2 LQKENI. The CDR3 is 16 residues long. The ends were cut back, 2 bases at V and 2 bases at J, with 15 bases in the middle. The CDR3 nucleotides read TGTGCCAGCTCACCAAGTCTGCTCGTGGGGAACTATGGCTACACCTTC. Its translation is CASSPSLLVGNYGYTF.

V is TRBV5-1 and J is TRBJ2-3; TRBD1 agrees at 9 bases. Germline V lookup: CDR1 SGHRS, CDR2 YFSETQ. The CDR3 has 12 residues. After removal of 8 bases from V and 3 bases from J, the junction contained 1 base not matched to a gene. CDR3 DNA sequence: TGCGCCAGTGGACAGGGGACAGATACGCAGTATTTT. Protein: CASGQGTDTQYF.

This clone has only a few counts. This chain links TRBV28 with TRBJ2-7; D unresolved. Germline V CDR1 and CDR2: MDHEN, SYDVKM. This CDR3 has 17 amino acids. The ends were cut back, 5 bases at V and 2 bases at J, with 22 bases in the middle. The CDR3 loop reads CASSNQDGPRVPYEQYF. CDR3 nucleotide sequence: TGTGCCAGCAGTAACCAGGACGGCCCAAGAGTCCCCTACGAGCAGTACTTC.

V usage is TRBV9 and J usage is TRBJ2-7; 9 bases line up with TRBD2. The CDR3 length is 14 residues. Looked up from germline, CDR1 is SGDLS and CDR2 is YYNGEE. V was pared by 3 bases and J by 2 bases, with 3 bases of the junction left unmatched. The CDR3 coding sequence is TGTGCCAGCAGCGGAGCGGGGGGACCCTACGAGCAGTACTTC. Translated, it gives CASSGAGGPYEQYF.

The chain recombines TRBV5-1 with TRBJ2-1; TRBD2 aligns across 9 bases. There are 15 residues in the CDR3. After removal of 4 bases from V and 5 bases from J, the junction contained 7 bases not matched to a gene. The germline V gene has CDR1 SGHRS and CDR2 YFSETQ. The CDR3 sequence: CASSPLSGGNNEQFF. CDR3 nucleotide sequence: TGCGCCAGCAGCCCCCTAAGCGGGGGGAACAATGAGCAGTTCTTC.

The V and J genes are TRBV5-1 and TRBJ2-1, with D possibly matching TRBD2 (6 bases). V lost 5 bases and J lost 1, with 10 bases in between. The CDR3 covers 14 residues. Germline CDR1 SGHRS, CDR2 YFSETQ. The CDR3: CASRRRESYNEQFF. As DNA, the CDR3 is TGCGCCAGCAGGAGGAGGGAATCCTACAATGAGCAGTTCTTC.

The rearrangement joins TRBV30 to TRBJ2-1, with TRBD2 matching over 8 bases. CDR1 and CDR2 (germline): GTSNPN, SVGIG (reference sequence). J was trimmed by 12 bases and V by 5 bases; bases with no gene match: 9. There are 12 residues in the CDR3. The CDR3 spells CAWERESSVQFF. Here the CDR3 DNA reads TGTGCCTGGGAGCGGGAGAGCTCCGTGCAGTTCTTC.

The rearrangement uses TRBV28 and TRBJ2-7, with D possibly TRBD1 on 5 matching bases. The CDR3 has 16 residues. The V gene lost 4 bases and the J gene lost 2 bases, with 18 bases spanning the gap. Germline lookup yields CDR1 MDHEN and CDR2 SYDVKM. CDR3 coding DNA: TGTGCCAGCAGTTCCCTCCAGGGCAGGCCAGCCTACGAGCAGTACTTC. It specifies CASSSLQGRPAYEQYF.

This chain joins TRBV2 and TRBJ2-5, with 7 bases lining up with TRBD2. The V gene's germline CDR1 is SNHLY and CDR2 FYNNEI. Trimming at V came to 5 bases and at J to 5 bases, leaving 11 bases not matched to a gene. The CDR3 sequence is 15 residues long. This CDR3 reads CASSWNRGRDETQYF. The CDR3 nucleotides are TGTGCCAGCAGTTGGAATCGGGGGAGGGATGAGACCCAGTACTTC.

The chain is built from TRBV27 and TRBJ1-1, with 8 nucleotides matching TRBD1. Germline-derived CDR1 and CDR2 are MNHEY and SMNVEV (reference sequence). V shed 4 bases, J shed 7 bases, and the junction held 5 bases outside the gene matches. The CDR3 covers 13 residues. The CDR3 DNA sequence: TGTGCCAGCAGTTCGACAGGGGATCTTGAAGCTTTCTTT. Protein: CASSSTGDLEAFF.

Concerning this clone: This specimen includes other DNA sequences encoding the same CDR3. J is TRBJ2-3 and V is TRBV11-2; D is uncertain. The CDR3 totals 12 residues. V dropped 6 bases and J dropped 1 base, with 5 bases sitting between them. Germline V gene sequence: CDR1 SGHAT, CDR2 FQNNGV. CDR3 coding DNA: TGTGCCAGCAGTCTAGGCACAGATACGCAGTATTTT. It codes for CASSLGTDTQYF.

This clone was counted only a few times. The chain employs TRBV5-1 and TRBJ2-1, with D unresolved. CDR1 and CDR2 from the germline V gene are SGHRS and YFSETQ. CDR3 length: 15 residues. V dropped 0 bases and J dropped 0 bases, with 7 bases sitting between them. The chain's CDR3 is CASSLVRSSYNEQFF. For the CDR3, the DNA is TGCGCCAGCAGCTTGGTCAGGAGCTCCTACAATGAGCAGTTCTTC.

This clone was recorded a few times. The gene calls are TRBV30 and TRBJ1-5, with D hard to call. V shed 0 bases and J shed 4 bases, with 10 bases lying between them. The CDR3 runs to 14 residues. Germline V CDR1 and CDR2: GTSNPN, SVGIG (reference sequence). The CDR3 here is CAWSVGDGNQPQHF. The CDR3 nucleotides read TGTGCCTGGAGTGTGGGAGACGGTAATCAGCCCCAGCATTTT.

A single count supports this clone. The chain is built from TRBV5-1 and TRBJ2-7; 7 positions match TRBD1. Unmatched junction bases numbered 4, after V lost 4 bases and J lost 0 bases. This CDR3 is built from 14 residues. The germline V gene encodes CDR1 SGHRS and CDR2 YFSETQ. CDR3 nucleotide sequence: TGCGCCAGCAGCCACGAGGGGGCCTCCTACGAGCAGTACTTC. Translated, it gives CASSHEGASYEQYF.

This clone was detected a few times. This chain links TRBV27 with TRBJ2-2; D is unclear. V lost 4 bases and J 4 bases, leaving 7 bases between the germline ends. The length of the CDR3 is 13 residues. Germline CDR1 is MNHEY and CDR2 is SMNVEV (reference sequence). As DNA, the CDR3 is TGTGCCAGCAGTTGGCTAGTCACCGGGGAGCTGTTTTTT. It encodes CASSWLVTGELFF.

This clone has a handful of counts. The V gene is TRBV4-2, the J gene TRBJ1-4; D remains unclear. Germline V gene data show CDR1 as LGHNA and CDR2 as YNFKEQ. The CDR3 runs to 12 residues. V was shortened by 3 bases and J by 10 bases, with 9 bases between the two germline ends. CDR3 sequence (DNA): TGTGCCAGCAGCCAGAATAACGGAAAACTGTTTTTT. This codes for CASSQNNGKLFF.